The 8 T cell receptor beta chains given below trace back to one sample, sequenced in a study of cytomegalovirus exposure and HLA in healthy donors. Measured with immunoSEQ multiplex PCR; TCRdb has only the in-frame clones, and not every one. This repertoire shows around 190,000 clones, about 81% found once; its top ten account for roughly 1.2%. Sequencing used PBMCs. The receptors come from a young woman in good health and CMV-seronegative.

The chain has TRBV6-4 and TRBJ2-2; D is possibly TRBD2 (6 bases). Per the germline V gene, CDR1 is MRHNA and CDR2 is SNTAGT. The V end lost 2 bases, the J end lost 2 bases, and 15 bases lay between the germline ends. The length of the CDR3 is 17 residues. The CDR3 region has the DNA TGTGCCAGCAGTGACCAATTTCGGGGGACCAACACCGGGGAGCTGTTTTTT. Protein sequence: CASSDQFRGTNTGELFF.

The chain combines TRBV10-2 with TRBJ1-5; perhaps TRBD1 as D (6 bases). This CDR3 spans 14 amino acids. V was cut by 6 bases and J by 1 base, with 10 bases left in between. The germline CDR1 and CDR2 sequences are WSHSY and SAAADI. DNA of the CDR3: TGCGCCAGCAGGTTGGGACAAAGCAATCAGCCCCAGCATTTT. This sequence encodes CASRLGQSNQPQHF.

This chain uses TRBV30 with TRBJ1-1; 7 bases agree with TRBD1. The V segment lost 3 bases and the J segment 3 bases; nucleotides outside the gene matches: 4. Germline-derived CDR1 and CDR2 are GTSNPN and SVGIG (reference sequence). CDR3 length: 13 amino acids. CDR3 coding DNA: TGTGCCTGGAGCTGGCAGGGGGACACTGAAGCTTTCTTT. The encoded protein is CAWSWQGDTEAFF.

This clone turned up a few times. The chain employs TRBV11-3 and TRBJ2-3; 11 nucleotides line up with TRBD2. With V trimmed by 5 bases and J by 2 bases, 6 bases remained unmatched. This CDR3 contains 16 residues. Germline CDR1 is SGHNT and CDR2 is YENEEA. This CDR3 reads CASSRNSGRDTDTQYF. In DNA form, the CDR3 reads TGTGCCAGCAGCCGAAATAGCGGGAGGGACACAGATACGCAGTATTTT.

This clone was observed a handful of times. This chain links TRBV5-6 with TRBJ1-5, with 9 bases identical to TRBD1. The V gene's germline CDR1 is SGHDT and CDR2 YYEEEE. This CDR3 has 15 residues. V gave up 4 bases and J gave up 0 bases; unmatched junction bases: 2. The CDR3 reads CASSRTGDSNQPQHF. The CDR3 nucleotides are TGTGCCAGCAGCCGGACAGGGGATAGCAATCAGCCCCAGCATTTT.

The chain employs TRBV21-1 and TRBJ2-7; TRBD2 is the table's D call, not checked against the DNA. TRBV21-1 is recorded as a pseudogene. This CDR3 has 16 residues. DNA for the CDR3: TGTGCCAGCAGCAAAGAAGGAAGGGAGGACATCTACGAGCAGTACTTC. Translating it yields CASSKEGREDIYEQYF.

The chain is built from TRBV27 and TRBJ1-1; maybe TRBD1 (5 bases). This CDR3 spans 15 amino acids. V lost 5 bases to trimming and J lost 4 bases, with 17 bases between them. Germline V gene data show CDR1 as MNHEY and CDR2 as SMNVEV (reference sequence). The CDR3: CASSPWTGGVTEAFF. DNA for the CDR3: TGTGCCAGCAGTCCTTGGACGGGGGGAGTCACTGAAGCTTTCTTT.

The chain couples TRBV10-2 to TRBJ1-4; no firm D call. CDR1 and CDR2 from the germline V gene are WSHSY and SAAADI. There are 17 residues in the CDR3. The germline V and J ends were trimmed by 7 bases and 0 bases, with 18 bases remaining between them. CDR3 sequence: CASIPGWGVPTNEKLFF. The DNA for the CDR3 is TGCGCCAGCATCCCGGGATGGGGAGTCCCAACTAATGAAAAACTGTTTTTT.